Sequencing of this T cell receptor (beta chain) was carried out in a study of cytomegalovirus exposure and HLA in healthy donors. Amplification used 60 Vbeta primers and 13 Jbeta primers. Using immunoSEQ multiplex PCR, the repertoire was profiled, and TCRdb retains in-frame clones only, with some absent. The profile shows over 150,000 clones, about 82% of them singletons. CDR1 LGHNA and CDR2 YSLEER come from the germline V gene. V gave up 7 bases and J gave up 2 bases; unmatched junction bases: 10. The CDR3 runs 15 residues. With regard to this clone: Its cognate antigen is unknown.

Regarding the study as a whole: As a later analysis showed, a missense DCLRE1C variant was linked to trimming of TCR beta V- and J-genes. The study put around 180 TCR beta chains on its list as cytomegalovirus-associated.

Specimen: PBMCs. The chain carries TRBV4-3 and TRBJ2-7; 8 nucleotides agree with TRBD1. The sequence derives from a woman aged 25 to 45 in good health and CMV-seropositive. The DNA of the CDR3 is TGCGCCAGCAAACAGGGGGATAGCGAGGCCTACGAGCAGTACTTC. This codes for CASKQGDSEAYEQYF.